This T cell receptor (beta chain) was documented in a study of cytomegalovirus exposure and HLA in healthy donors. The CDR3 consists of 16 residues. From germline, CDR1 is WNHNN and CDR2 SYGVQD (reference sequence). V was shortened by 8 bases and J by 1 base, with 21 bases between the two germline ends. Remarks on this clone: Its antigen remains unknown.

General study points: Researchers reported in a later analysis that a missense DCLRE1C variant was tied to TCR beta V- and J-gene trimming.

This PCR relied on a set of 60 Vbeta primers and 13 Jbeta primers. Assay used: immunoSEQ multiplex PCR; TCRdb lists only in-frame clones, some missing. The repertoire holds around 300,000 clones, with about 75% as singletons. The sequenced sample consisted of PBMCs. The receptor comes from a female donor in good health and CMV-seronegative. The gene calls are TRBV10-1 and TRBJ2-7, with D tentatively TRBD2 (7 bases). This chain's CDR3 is CASGLGGGSISYEQYF. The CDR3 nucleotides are TGCGCCAGCGGCCTCGGGGGCGGGAGTATATCCTACGAGCAGTACTTC.